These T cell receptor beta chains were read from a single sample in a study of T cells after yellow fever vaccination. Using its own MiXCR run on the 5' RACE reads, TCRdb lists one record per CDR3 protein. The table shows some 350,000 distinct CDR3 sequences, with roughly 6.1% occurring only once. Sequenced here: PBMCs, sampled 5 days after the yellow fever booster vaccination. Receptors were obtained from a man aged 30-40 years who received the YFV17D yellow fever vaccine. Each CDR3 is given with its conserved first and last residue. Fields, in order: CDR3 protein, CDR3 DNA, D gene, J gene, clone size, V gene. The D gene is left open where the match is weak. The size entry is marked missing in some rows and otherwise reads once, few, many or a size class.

CDR3: CSARVSGRKDYEQYF
DNA: TGCAGTGCTAGGGTTAGCGGGAGAAAGGACTACGAGCAGTACTTC
D: TRBD2
J: TRBJ2-7
size: few
V: TRBV20-1

CDR3: CCAKAPGLAGGPTYEQYF
DNA: TGCTGTGCTAAGGCTCCGGGACTAGCGGGAGGGCCAACCTACGAGCAGTACTTC
D: TRBD2
J: TRBJ2-7
size: once
V: TRBV20-1

CDR3: CASSYSSENTEAFF
DNA: TGTGCCAGCAGTTACTCGTCCGAGAACACTGAAGCTTTCTTT
D: NA
J: TRBJ1-1
size: NA
V: TRBV6-5

CDR3: CASTFSGRSVDEQFF
DNA: TGTGCCAGTACCTTTAGCGGGAGAAGTGTTGATGAGCAGTTCTTC
D: TRBD2
J: TRBJ2-1
size: NA
V: TRBV19

CDR3: CASSRDGVGYTF
DNA: TGTGCCAGCAGCCGAGACGGTGTTGGCTACACCTTC
D: NA
J: TRBJ1-2
size: many
V: TRBV9

CDR3: CASSPGLAGGPSYEQYF
DNA: TGTGCCAGCTCACCAGGACTAGCGGGAGGGCCCTCCTACGAGCAGTACTTC
D: TRBD2
J: TRBJ2-7
size: few
V: TRBV18

CDR3: CASSVSRETQYF
DNA: TGTGCCAGTAGCGTCTCCAGGGAGACCCAGTACTTC
D: NA
J: TRBJ2-5
size: NA
V: TRBV19

CDR3: CSVRGGTNYGYTF
DNA: TGCAGCGTCCGAGGGGGGACTAACTATGGCTACACCTTC
D: NA
J: TRBJ1-2
size: many
V: TRBV29-1

CDR3: CASSVTGSGNTIYF
DNA: TGTGCCAGCAGCGTTACAGGATCTGGAAACACCATATATTTT
D: NA
J: TRBJ1-3
size: NA
V: TRBV9

CDR3: CASSIGLAGVPDTQYF
DNA: TGTGCCAGTAGTATTGGACTAGCGGGAGTTCCAGATACGCAGTATTTT
D: TRBD2
J: TRBJ2-3
size: few
V: TRBV19